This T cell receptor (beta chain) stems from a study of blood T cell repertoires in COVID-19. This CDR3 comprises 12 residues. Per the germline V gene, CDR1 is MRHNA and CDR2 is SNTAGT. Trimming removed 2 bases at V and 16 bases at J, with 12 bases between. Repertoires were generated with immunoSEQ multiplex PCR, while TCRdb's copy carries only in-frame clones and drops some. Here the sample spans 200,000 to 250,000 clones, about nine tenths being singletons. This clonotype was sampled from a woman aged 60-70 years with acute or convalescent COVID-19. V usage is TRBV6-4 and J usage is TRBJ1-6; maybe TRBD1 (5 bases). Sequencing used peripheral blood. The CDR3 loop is CASSDAGGRLHF. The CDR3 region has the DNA TGTGCCAGCAGTGACGCGGGGGGAAGGCTCCACTTT.